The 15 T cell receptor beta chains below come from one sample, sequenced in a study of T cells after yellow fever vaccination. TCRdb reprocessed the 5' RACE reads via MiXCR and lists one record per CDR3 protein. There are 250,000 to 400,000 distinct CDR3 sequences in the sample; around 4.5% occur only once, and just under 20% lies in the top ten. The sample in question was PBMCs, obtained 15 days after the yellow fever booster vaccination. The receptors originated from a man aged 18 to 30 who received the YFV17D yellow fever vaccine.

The CDR3 here is CASRSMVNQETQYF. The CDR3 coding sequence is TGTGCCAGCAGGAGTATGGTGAACCAAGAGACCCAGTACTTC. The V and J genes are TRBV6-2 or TRBV6-3 and TRBJ2-5; no definite D call. The CDR3 is 14 residues long. The germline V and J ends were trimmed by 6 bases and 0 bases, with 11 bases remaining between them. The germline gives CDR1 MNHEY, CDR2 SVGEGT.

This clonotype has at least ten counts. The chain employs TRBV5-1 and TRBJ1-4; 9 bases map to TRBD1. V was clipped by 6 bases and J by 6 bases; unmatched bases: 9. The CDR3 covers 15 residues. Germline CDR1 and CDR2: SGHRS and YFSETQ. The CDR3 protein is CASTDTGGRYEKLFF. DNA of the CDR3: TGCGCCAGCACCGACACAGGGGGCCGATATGAAAAACTGTTTTTT.

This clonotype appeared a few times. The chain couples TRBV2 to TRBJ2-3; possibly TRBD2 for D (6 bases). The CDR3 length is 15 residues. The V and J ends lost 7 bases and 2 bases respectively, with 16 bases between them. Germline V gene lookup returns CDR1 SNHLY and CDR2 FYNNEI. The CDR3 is CASTRLGGVTDTQYF. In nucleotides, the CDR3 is TGTGCCAGCACGCGGTTGGGCGGGGTCACAGATACGCAGTATTTT.

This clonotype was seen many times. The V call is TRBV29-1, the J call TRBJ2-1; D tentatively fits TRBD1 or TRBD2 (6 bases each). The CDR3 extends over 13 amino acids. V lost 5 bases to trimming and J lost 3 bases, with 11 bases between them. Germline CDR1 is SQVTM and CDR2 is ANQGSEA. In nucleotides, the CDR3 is TGCAGCGTTCGGGGGCGGTTCTACAATGAGCAGTTCTTC. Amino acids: CSVRGRFYNEQFF.

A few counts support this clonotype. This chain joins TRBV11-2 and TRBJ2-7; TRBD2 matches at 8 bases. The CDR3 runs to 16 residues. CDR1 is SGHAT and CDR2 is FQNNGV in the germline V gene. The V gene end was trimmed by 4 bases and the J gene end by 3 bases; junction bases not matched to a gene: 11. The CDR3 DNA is TGTGCCAGCAGCTCGGCCCAACGGGGGGGGGTCTACGAGCAGTACTTC. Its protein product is CASSSAQRGGVYEQYF.

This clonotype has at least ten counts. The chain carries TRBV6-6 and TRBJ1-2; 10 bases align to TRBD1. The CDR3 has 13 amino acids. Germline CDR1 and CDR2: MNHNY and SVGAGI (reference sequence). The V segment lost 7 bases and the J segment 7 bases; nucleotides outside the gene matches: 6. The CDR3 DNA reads TGTGCCAGCACCGACAGGGGGCTGGGTGGCTACACCTTC. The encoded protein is CASTDRGLGGYTF.

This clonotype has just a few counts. CDR3 sequence: CASGLDPSLTGELFF. The CDR3 DNA is TGTGCTAGTGGTTTGGATCCTTCACTAACCGGGGAGCTGTTTTTT. V usage is TRBV12-5 and J usage is TRBJ2-2; D call uncertain. Trimming took off 1 base at V and 5 bases at J, with 11 bases between the two ends. This CDR3 has 15 amino acids. Germline CDR1 is LGHNT and CDR2 is FRNRAP. The full variable domain, in which reference TRBV12-5 and TRBJ2-2 provide the parts outside the CDR3, is DARVTQTPRHKVTEMGQEVTMRCQPILGHNTVFWYRQTMMQGLELLAYFRNRAPLDDSGMPKDRFSAEMPDATLATLKIQPSEPRDSAVYFCASGLDPSLTGELFFGEGSRLTVL.

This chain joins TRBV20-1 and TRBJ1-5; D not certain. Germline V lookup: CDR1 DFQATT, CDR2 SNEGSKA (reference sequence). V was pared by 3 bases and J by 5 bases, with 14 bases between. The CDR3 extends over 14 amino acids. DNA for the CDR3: TGCAGTGCTAGTTCTGGGGTCTCCCATCAGCCCCAGCATTTT. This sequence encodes CSASSGVSHQPQHF.

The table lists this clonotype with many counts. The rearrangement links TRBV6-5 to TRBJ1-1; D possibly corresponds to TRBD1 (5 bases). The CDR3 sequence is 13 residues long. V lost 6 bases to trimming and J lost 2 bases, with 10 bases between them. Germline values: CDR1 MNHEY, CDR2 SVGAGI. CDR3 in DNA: TGTGCCAGCAGCTCCGGACACAACACTGAAGCTTTCTTT. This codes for CASSSGHNTEAFF.

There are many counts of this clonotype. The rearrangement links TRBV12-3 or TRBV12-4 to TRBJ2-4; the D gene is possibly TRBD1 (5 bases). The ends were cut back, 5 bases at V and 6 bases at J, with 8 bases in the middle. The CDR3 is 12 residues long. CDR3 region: CASSPTGNIQYF. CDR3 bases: TGTGCCAGCAGTCCTACAGGAAACATTCAGTACTTC.

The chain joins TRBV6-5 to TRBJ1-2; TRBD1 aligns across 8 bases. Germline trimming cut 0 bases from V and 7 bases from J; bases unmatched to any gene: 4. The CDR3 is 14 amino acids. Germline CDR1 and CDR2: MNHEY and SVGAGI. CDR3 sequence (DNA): TGTGCCAGCAGTTACTCTGCAGGGGGCTTTGGCTACACCTTC. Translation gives CASSYSAGGFGYTF.

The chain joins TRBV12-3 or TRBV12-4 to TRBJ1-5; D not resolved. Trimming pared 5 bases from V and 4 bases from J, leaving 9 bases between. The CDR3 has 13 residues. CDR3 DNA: TGTGCCAGCAGTCCGACGATAAATCAGCCCCAGCATTTT. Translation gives CASSPTINQPQHF.

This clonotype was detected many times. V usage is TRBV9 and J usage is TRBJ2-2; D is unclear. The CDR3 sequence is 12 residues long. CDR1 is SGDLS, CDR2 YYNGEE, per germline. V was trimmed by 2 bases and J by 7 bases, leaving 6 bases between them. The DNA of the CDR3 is TGTGCCAGCAGCGTGGCTCGCGGGGAGCTGTTTTTT. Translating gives CASSVARGELFF.

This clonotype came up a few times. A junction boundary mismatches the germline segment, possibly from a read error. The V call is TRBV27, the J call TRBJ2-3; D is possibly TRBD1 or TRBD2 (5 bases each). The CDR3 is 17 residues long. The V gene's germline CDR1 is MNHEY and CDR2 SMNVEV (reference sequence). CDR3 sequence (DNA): TGCACCAGCAGTTTATCGGGGCCCCCCCCCAGCACAGATACGCAGTATTTT. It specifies CTSSLSGPPPSTDTQYF.

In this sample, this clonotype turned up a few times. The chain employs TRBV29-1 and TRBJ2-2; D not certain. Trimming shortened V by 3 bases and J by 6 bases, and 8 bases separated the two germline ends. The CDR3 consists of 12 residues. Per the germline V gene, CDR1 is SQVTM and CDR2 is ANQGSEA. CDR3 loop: CSVDAAPGELFF. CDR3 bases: TGCAGCGTTGACGCTGCCCCCGGGGAGCTGTTTTTT.